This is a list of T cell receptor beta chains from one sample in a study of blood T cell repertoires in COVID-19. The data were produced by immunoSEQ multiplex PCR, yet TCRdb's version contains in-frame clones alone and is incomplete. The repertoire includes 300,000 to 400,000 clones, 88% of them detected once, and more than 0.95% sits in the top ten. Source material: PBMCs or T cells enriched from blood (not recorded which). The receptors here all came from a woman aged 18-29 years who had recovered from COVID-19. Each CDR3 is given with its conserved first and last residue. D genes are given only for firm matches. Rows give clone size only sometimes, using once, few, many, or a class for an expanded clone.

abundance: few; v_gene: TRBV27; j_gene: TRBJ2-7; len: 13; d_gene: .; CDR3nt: TGTGCCAGCAGTTTCGGGGAAACCTACGAGCAGTACTTC; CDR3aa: CASSFGETYEQYF
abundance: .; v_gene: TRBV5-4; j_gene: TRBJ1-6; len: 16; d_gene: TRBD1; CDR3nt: TGTGCCAGCAGCGTTGACAGGGGGCCGCCAAATTCACCCCTCCACTTT; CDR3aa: CASSVDRGPPNSPLHF
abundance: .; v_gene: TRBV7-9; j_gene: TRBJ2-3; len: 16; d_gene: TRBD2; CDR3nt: TGTGCCAGCAGCTTCTTCGCGGGGGAGAGCACAGATACGCAGTATTTT; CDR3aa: CASSFFAGESTDTQYF
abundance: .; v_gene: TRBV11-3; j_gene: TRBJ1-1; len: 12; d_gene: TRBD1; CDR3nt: TGTGCCAGCAGCAGAGGGGACAGGAGCCCTTTCTTT; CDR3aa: CASSRGDRSPFF
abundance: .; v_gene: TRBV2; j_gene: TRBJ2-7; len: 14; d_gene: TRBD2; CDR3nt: TGTGCCAGCCGAAGCGGGGGGGTCTCCTACGAGCAGTACTTC; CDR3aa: CASRSGGVSYEQYF
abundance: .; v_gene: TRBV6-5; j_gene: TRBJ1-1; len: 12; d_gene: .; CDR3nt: TGTGCCAGCATTTTCGGGATGGATGAAGCTTTCTTT; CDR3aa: CASIFGMDEAFF
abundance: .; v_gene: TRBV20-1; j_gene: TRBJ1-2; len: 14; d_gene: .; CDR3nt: TGCAGTGCTAATGATCGGGGGGCTCACTATGGCTACACCTTC; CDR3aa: CSANDRGAHYGYTF
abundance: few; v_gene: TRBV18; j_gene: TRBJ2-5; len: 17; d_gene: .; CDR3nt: TGTGCCAGCTCACCGAGGCAGGGGAAAATTAAGGGAGAGACCCAGTACTTC; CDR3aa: CASSPRQGKIKGETQYF
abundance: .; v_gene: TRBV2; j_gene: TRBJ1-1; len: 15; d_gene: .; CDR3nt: TGTGCCAGCAGTACCGACAGTTCTAAGAACACTGAAGCTTTCTTT; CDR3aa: CASSTDSSKNTEAFF
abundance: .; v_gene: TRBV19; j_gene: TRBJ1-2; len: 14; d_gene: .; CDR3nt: TGTGCCAGTAGGGCAAAGGGAGGGGCTAACGGCTACACCTTC; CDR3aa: CASRAKGGANGYTF
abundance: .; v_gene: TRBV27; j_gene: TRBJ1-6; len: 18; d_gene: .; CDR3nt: TGTGCCAGCAGTTTAGGATGGACAGCCCAGGGCCCTAATTCACCCCTCCACTTT; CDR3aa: CASSLGWTAQGPNSPLHF
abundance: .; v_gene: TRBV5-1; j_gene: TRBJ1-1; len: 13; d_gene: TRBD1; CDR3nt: TGCGCCAGCAGCCCTGGGACAGGGGGTGAAGCTTTCTTT; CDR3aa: CASSPGTGGEAFF
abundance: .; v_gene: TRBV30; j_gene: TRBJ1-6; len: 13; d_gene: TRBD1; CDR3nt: TGTGCCTGGAGTCCACAGGGGAAGTCACCCCTCCACTTT; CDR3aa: CAWSPQGKSPLHF
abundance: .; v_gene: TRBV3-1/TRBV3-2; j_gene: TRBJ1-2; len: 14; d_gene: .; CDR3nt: TGTGCCAGCAGCCACGAGGTAACAACTTATGGCTACACCTTC; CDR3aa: CASSHEVTTYGYTF
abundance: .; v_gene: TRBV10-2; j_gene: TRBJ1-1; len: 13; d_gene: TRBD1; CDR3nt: TGCGCCAGCAGGGCACAGGGGAGGACTGAAGCTTTCTTT; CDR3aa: CASRAQGRTEAFF
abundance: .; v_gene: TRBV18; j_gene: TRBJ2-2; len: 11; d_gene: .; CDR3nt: TGTGCCAGCTCACCCCAGGGGGAGCTGTTTTTT; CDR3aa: CASSPQGELFF
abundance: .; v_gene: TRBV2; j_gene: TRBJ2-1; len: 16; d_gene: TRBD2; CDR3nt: TGTGCCAGCAGTGAAGCAAGGACTAGCGTGACCAATGAGCAGTTCTTC; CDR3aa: CASSEARTSVTNEQFF
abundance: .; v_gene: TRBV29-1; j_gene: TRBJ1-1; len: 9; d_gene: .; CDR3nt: TGCAGCGTTGTTAGTGAAGCTTTCTTT; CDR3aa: CSVVSEAFF
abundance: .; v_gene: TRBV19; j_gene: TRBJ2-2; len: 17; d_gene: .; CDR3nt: TGTGCCAGTAGTATAAGAACTCTTAATGCGAACACCGGGGAGCTGTTTTTT; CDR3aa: CASSIRTLNANTGELFF
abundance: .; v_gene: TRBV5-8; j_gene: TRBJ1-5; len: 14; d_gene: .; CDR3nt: TGTGCCAGCAGCTTGGCAGGGAAAAGGCAGCCCCAGCATTTT; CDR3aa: CASSLAGKRQPQHF
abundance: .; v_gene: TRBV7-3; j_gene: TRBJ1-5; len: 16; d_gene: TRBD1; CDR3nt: TGTGCCAGCAGCTCTTGGACAGGGGCTAGCAATCAGCCCCAGCATTTT; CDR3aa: CASSSWTGASNQPQHF
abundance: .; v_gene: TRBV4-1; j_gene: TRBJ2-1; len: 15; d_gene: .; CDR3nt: TGCGCCAGCGCCGGGACCCCAGGGACTGGGAATGAGCAGTTCTTC; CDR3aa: CASAGTPGTGNEQFF
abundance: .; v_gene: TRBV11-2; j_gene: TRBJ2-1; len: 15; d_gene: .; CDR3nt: TGTGCCAGCAGCTTTTATGGGGGCGTGTACAATGAGCAGTTCTTC; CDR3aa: CASSFYGGVYNEQFF
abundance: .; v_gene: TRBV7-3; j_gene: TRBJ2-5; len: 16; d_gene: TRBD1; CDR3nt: TGTGCCAGCAGCTTACGTCGGGGGACAGGGAAAGAGACCCAGTACTTC; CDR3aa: CASSLRRGTGKETQYF
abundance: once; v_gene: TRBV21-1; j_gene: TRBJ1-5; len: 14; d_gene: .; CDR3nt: TGTGCCAGCAGTGACAGGGGGCGATTTCGGCCCCAGCATTTT; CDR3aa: CASSDRGRFRPQHF
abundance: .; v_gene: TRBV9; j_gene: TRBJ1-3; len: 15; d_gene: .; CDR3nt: TGTGCCAGCAGCGTAGGAATAGGGGAAGGAAACACCATATATTTT; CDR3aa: CASSVGIGEGNTIYF
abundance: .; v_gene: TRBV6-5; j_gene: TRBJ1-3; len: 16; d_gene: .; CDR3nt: TGTGCCAGCAGTTACTCGCCACAGTTCTCTGGAAACACCATATATTTT; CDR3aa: CASSYSPQFSGNTIYF
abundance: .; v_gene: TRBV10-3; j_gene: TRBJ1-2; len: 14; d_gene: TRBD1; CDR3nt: TGTGCCATCAGGACGACAGGGGAGAGGGATGGCTACACCTTC; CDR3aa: CAIRTTGERDGYTF
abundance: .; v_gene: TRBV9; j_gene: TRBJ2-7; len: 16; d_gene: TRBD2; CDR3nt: TGTGCCAGCAGCTCCATAGCGGGGGCCCGCTCCTACGAGCAGTACTTC; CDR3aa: CASSSIAGARSYEQYF
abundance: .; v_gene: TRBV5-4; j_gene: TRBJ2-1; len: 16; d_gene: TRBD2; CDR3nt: TGTGCCAGCAGCTCAGAACTAGCGGGGTCTGAGAATGAGCAGTTCTTC; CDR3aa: CASSSELAGSENEQFF
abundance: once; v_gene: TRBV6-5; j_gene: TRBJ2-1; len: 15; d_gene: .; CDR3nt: TGTGCCAGCAGTCACAAGTTCGGGGGTAACAATGAGCAGTTCTTC; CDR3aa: CASSHKFGGNNEQFF
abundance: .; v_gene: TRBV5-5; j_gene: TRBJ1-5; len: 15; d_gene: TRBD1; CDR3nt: TGTGCCAGCAGCCCGTGGGACAGACCCAATCAGCCCCAGCATTTT; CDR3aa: CASSPWDRPNQPQHF
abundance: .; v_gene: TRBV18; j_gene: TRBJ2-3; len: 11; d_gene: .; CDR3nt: TGTGCCAGCTGTCGGGCAGATACGCAGTATTTT; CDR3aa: CASCRADTQYF
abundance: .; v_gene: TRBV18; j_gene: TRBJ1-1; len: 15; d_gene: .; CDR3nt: TGTGCCAGCTCGCCAACGGTGGCGGGTGTGACTGAAGCTTTCTTT; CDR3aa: CASSPTVAGVTEAFF
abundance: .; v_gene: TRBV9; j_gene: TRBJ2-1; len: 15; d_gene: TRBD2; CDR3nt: TGTGCCAGCAGCGTGTCGGGACTAGACCTCAATGAGCAGTTCTTC; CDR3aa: CASSVSGLDLNEQFF